This passage covers 32 T cell receptor beta chains from one sample sequenced in a study of T cell changes during pregnancy in multiple sclerosis. Generated by immunoSEQ multiplex PCR, the TCRdb table keeps only in-frame clones and is missing some. The sample includes some 120,000 clones, about 96% of them seen just once. Sample: peripheral blood, taken after pregnancy. The receptors were sampled from a female donor with multiple sclerosis, enrolled in a pregnancy study.

The chain is built from TRBV28 and TRBJ2-6; D is perhaps TRBD2 (7 bases). Germline V gene lookup returns CDR1 MDHEN and CDR2 SYDVKM. The CDR3 runs to 16 residues. Trimming pared 6 bases from V and 2 bases from J, leaving 14 bases between. The CDR3 nucleotides are TGTGCCAGCAGCTTTTGGGGGGGGCCTGGGGCCAACGTCCTGACTTTC. Its protein product is CASSFWGGPGANVLTF.

The chain is built from TRBV18 and TRBJ2-1, with 7 bases that match TRBD1. Germline loops: CDR1 KGHSH, CDR2 LQKENI. With 6 bases clipped from V and 4 bases from J, the junction kept 12 bases outside the gene matches. The CDR3 totals 16 residues. The CDR3 nucleotides read TGTGCCAGCTCCTACCGGGACAGTGCGTCTTACAATGAGCAGTTCTTC. Amino acids: CASSYRDSASYNEQFF.

This chain uses TRBV5-6 with TRBJ2-1; 8 bases line up with TRBD1. The CDR3 consists of 13 residues. Germline assignment: CDR1 SGHDT and CDR2 YYEEEE. J lost 12 bases, V lost 0 bases, and 5 bases had no gene match. CDR3 in DNA: TGTGCCAGCAGCTTGGCCGGCGGGACAGGGCAGTTCTTC. Its protein is CASSLAGGTGQFF.

The chain recombines TRBV7-2 with TRBJ1-1; D is possibly TRBD1 (6 bases). This CDR3 contains 14 residues. Trimming left V 5 bases short and J 3 bases short, with 13 bases between. Germline CDR1 is SGHTA and CDR2 is FQGNSA. CDR3 nucleotide sequence: TGTGCCAGCAGCACCCGGGGGGGCGACACTGAAGCTTTCTTT. Translating it yields CASSTRGGDTEAFF.

V is TRBV2 and J is TRBJ2-2; D is possibly TRBD1 (6 bases). CDR3 length: 14 residues. Per the germline V gene, CDR1 is SNHLY and CDR2 is FYNNEI. V lost 4 bases and J lost 6, with 12 bases in between. The CDR3 sequence is CASSVGRGAGELFF. The CDR3 nucleotides read TGTGCCAGCAGTGTAGGCAGGGGAGCCGGGGAGCTGTTTTTT.

The genes are TRBV6-5 and TRBJ2-7; D perhaps matches TRBD1 (6 bases). Trimming took off 4 bases at V and 0 bases at J, with 13 bases between the two ends. The CDR3 has 15 residues. Per the germline V gene, CDR1 is MNHEY and CDR2 is SVGAGI. The CDR3 nucleotides are TGTGCCAGCAGTTTACAGGGTAAAACCTCCTACGAGCAGTACTTC. Protein product: CASSLQGKTSYEQYF.

The V call is TRBV30, the J call TRBJ1-5; TRBD1 aligns across 9 bases. The CDR3 spans 15 residues. Trimming at V came to 2 bases and at J to 6 bases, leaving 8 bases not matched to a gene. CDR1 and CDR2 from the germline V gene are GTSNPN and SVGIG (reference sequence). CDR3 sequence (DNA): TGTGCCTGGAGTCCGACAGGGGGGGCGGGTCAGCCCCAGCATTTT. It encodes CAWSPTGGAGQPQHF. Complete variable domain (other parts from reference TRBV30 and TRBJ1-5): SQTIHQWPATLVQPVGSPLSLECTVEGTSNPNLYWYRQAAGRGLQLLFYSVGIGQISSEVPQNLSASRPQDRQFILSSKKLLLSDSGFYLCAWSPTGGAGQPQHFGDGTRLSIL.

The chain couples TRBV4-1 to TRBJ2-1; 10 bases fit TRBD2. CDR3 length: 20 amino acids. Trimming at V came to 4 bases and at J to 3 bases, leaving 18 bases not matched to a gene. Per germline, CDR1 MGHRA and CDR2 YSYEKL. The CDR3 is CASSPGGTSGTMEVYNEQFF. CDR3 nucleotides: TGCGCCAGCAGCCCGGGGGGTACTAGCGGGACCATGGAGGTCTACAATGAGCAGTTCTTC.

This clone has just one count. The chain employs TRBV19 and TRBJ2-7; 8 bases agree with TRBD2. J was trimmed by 3 bases and V by 2 bases; bases with no gene match: 6. The germline V gene encodes CDR1 LNHDA and CDR2 SQIVND (reference sequence). The CDR3 has 15 residues. The CDR3 bases are TGTGCCAGTAGTATAAGAGCGGGAGTCGACTACGAGCAGTACTTC. It yields the protein CASSIRAGVDYEQYF.

The chain joins TRBV7-9 to TRBJ2-5; D ambiguous. The V end lost 1 base, the J end lost 0 bases, and 9 bases lay between the germline ends. Germline V lookup: CDR1 SEHNR, CDR2 FQNEAQ (reference sequence). The CDR3 spans 15 residues. CDR3 coding DNA: TGTGCCAGCAGCTTAGGACTTTTGTACCAAGAGACCCAGTACTTC. This gives the protein CASSLGLLYQETQYF.

The J gene is TRBJ2-3, the V gene TRBV9; 9 bases fit TRBD2. The V and J ends lost 2 bases and 1 base, in that order; junction bases with no gene match: 5. CDR1 and CDR2 (germline): SGDLS, YYNGEE. The CDR3 runs to 16 residues. CDR3 region: CASSVGSGRGTDTQYF. The CDR3 DNA follows: TGTGCCAGCAGCGTGGGTAGCGGGAGAGGCACAGATACGCAGTATTTT.

The genes are TRBV15 and TRBJ2-1; perhaps TRBD2 as D (6 bases). The germline CDR1 and CDR2 sequences are LNHNV and YYDKDF (reference sequence). The CDR3 has 16 amino acids. V lost 0 bases to trimming and J lost 12 bases, with 21 bases between them. Written as DNA, the CDR3 is TGTGCCACCAGCAGAGAAATCGGGAGCCGGACTGTTGGGCAGTTCTTC. Translated: CATSREIGSRTVGQFF.

This clone has only one observation. The chain carries TRBV6-1 and TRBJ2-7; D possibly corresponds to TRBD2 (6 bases). CDR3 size: 15 residues. Germline loops: CDR1 MNHNS, CDR2 SASEGT. V dropped 2 bases and J dropped 0 bases, with 11 bases sitting between them. This chain's CDR3 is CASSELPGLSYEQYF. CDR3 DNA: TGTGCCAGCAGTGAACTCCCGGGACTCTCCTACGAGCAGTACTTC.

The genes are TRBV11-2 and TRBJ2-7; 8 positions match TRBD2. J lost 4 bases, V lost 5 bases, and 4 bases had no gene match. The CDR3 runs to 13 residues. In germline, CDR1 is SGHAT, CDR2 FQNNGV. CDR3 in amino acids: CASSGTRTYEQYF. In nucleotides, the CDR3 is TGTGCCAGCAGCGGGACTAGGACTTACGAGCAGTACTTC.

The chain recombines TRBV6-5 with TRBJ2-7; tentative D call: TRBD1 (6 bases). Trimming removed 4 bases from V and 1 base from J, with 17 bases in between. The germline gives CDR1 MNHEY, CDR2 SVGAGI. The CDR3 contains 16 residues. CDR3 coding DNA: TGTGCCAGCAGTTTACTCGCAGGGGATAGGTCCTACGAGCAGTACTTC. Amino acids: CASSLLAGDRSYEQYF.

Remarks on this clone: The junction departs from the called germline gene at one end, perhaps through a read error. This chain joins TRBV5-4 and TRBJ1-1; 7 bases align to TRBD1. Germline V lookup: CDR1 SGHNT, CDR2 YYREEE (reference sequence). This CDR3 has 14 residues. CDR3 in amino acids: CASSRGGANAEAFF. The CDR3 DNA reads as TGTGCCAGCAGCCGAGGGGGCGCGAACGCTGAAGCTTTCTTT. The full variable domain, in which reference TRBV5-4 and TRBJ1-1 provide the parts outside the CDR3, is ETGVTQSPTHLIKTRGQQVTLRCSSQSGHNTVSWYQQALGQGPQFIFQYYREEENGRGNFPPRFSGLQFPNYSSELNVNALELDDSALYLCASSRGGANAEAFFGQGTRLTVV.

This clone was detected a few times. The chain recombines TRBV5-1 with TRBJ1-1, with D unclear. Germline loops: CDR1 SGHRS, CDR2 YFSETQ. V dropped 0 bases and J dropped 1 base, with 4 bases sitting between them. This CDR3 contains 13 residues. DNA for the CDR3: TGCGCCAGCAGCTTGGGAGGGAACACTGAAGCTTTCTTT. Translated: CASSLGGNTEAFF.

The rearrangement links TRBV18 to TRBJ2-5; unclear D gene. V was clipped by 0 bases and J by 7 bases, with 9 bases between them. Germline lookup yields CDR1 KGHSH and CDR2 LQKENI. CDR3 length equals 13 residues. This CDR3 reads CASSPPVVVTQYF. CDR3 DNA sequence: TGTGCCAGCTCACCACCGGTAGTTGTGACCCAGTACTTC.

V gene TRBV4-2 combines with J gene TRBJ2-2, with 9 bases matching TRBD1. The germline gives CDR1 LGHNA, CDR2 YNFKEQ. There are 17 residues in the CDR3. V lost 1 base, J lost 6 bases, and 9 bases stayed unmatched. CDR3 nucleotides: TGTGCCAGCAGCCAAGGCGAGCGGACAGGGGCCTCCGGGGAGCTGTTTTTT. It specifies CASSQGERTGASGELFF.

This chain links TRBV5-1 with TRBJ2-7, with D maybe TRBD1 (5 bases). The germline V gene encodes CDR1 SGHRS and CDR2 YFSETQ. V lost 5 bases to trimming and J lost 2 bases, with 11 bases between them. This CDR3 contains 13 residues. The CDR3 nucleotides are TGCGCCAGCAGGGTGCAGGGAACCTACGAGCAGTACTTC. It translates to CASRVQGTYEQYF.

The V call is TRBV6-1, the J call TRBJ2-7; D remains unclear. Germline CDR1 is MNHNS and CDR2 is SASEGT. CDR3 length equals 13 residues. Trimming shortened V by 7 bases and J by 4 bases, and 14 bases separated the two germline ends. The CDR3 nucleotides read TGTGCCAGCAAGCCGTACCTTATATACGAGCAGTACTTC. It is translated as CASKPYLIYEQYF.

V and J are TRBV9 and TRBJ2-5, with 11 bases matching TRBD2. From germline, CDR1 is SGDLS and CDR2 YYNGEE. This CDR3 is built from 17 residues. The V gene end was trimmed by 4 bases and the J gene end by 1 base; junction bases not matched to a gene: 9. In nucleotides, the CDR3 is TGTGCCAGCAGCCCGGGGACTAGCGGAAACCCCCAAGAGACCCAGTACTTC. Amino acids: CASSPGTSGNPQETQYF.

The chain recombines TRBV5-1 with TRBJ2-7, with D possibly being TRBD2 (6 bases). Trimming stripped 0 bases from V and 6 bases from J, with 10 bases between. Germline V lookup: CDR1 SGHRS, CDR2 YFSETQ. This CDR3 contains 13 residues. CDR3 protein: CASSLAMGGEQYF. The CDR3 DNA sequence: TGCGCCAGCAGCTTGGCTATGGGGGGCGAGCAGTACTTC.

The chain has TRBV6-6 and TRBJ2-3; 7 nucleotides line up with TRBD1. Germline loops: CDR1 MNHNY, CDR2 SVGAGI (reference sequence). The CDR3 covers 16 residues. V lost 2 bases and J lost 2; bases outside the gene matches: 7. CDR3 residues: CASSYELDRITDTQYF. The DNA of the CDR3 is TGTGCCAGCAGTTACGAGTTGGACAGGATCACAGATACGCAGTATTTT.

CDR3 sequence (DNA): TGTGCCAGCAGCCAATACCTATCTAGGGGTGGTAGAACTAGCACAGATACGCAGTATTTT. Its translation: CASSQYLSRGGRTSTDTQYF. The chain couples TRBV4-2 to TRBJ2-3; a possible D gene is TRBD1 (5 bases). This CDR3 region has 20 residues. Germline V gene lookup returns CDR1 LGHNA and CDR2 YNFKEQ. Trimming removed 2 bases at V and 0 bases at J, with 24 bases between.

The chain links TRBV2 to TRBJ2-6; D may be TRBD2 (5 bases). Germline CDR1 reads SNHLY; CDR2 reads FYNNEI. The CDR3 consists of 13 residues. Trimming left V 7 bases short and J 2 bases short, with 6 bases between. The CDR3 here is CASTGAGANVLTF. CDR3 DNA: TGTGCCAGCACCGGGGCTGGGGCCAACGTCCTGACTTTC.

The chain combines TRBV27 with TRBJ2-3; perhaps TRBD1 as D (5 bases). CDR1 and CDR2 (germline): MNHEY, SMNVEV (reference sequence). The ends were cut back, 3 bases at V and 6 bases at J, with 16 bases in the middle. This CDR3 is built from 15 residues. The CDR3 DNA is TGTGCCAGCAGTTTTTTTTCAGGGTCTGGGGATACGCAGTATTTT. Protein product: CASSFFSGSGDTQYF.

This chain uses TRBV7-9 with TRBJ2-1; D is perhaps TRBD2 (5 bases). Germline loops: CDR1 SEHNR, CDR2 FQNEAQ (reference sequence). The CDR3 is made up of 14 amino acids. V lost 5 bases and J 3 bases, leaving 11 bases between the germline ends. The chain's CDR3 is CASSPRVGYNEQFF. In DNA, the CDR3 is TGTGCCAGCAGCCCGAGGGTAGGCTACAATGAGCAGTTCTTC.

The V and J genes are TRBV27 and TRBJ1-2; D is unclear. This CDR3 region has 11 residues. The V end lost 7 bases, the J end lost 6 bases, and 9 bases lay between the germline ends. Germline V gives CDR1 MNHEY, CDR2 SMNVEV (reference sequence). CDR3 loop: CASTSGDGYTF. In DNA form, the CDR3 reads TGTGCCAGCACCTCCGGGGATGGCTACACCTTC.

The rearrangement uses TRBV18 and TRBJ1-4; D possibly corresponds to TRBD1 (6 bases). Germline CDR1 and CDR2: KGHSH and LQKENI. V lost 2 bases to trimming and J lost 8 bases, with 12 bases between them. This CDR3 has 14 residues. The chain's CDR3 is CASSPAQGSEKLFF. In DNA, the CDR3 is TGTGCCAGCTCACCAGCACAGGGTAGCGAAAAACTGTTTTTT. Full variable domain (missing parts from reference TRBV18 and TRBJ1-4): NAGVMQNPRHLVRRRGQEARLRCSPMKGHSHVYWYRQLPEEGLKFMVYLQKENIIDESGMPKERFSAEFPKEGPSILRIQQVVRGDSAAYFCASSPAQGSEKLFFGSGTQLSVL.

The chain employs TRBV5-6 and TRBJ2-7; tentatively, D is TRBD1 (6 bases). The CDR3 length is 14 residues. V gave up 1 base and J gave up 4 bases, with 12 bases separating them. From germline, CDR1 is SGHDT and CDR2 YYEEEE. Written as DNA, the CDR3 is TGTGCCAGCAGCTTGTTACAGGGCGCATACGAGCAGTACTTC. This encodes CASSLLQGAYEQYF.

The chain links TRBV28 to TRBJ2-4, with D tentatively TRBD1 (5 bases). Germline values: CDR1 MDHEN, CDR2 SYDVKM. The CDR3 spans 16 residues. Trimming removed 5 bases from V and 0 bases from J, with 14 bases in between. CDR3 in DNA: TGTGCCAGCAGTCACCTGTCAGGGATAGCCAAAAACATTCAGTACTTC. Protein product: CASSHLSGIAKNIQYF.